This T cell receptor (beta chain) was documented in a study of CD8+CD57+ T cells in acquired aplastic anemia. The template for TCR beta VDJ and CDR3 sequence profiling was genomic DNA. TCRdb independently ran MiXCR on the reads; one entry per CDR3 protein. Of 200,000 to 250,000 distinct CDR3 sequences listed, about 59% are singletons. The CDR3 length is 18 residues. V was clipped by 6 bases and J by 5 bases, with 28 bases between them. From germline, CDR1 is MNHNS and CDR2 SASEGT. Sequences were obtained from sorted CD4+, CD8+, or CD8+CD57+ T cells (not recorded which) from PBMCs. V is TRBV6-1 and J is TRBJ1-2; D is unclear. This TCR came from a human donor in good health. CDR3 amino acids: CASRPTELPRLEGYGYTF. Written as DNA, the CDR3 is TGTGCCAGCAGGCCGACGGAATTACCGCGGCTCGAAGGTTATGGCTACACCTTC.